The 28 T cell receptor beta chains below all came from one sample that was sequenced in a study of T cell repertoires in cytomegalovirus infection. Their cognate antigens are unknown. In TCRdb, the reads were re-called with MiXCR into one record per CDR3 protein. The sample includes 360,000 or so distinct CDR3 sequences, about 35% of them seen just once. Sample: cultured PBMCs, taken from culture after CMV antigen stimulation. The source is a human donor in good health (CMV status not recorded). Some clones in this sample may be carry-over from other donors' samples.

The chain recombines TRBV19 with TRBJ2-1; 8 bases map to TRBD2. The V segment lost 3 bases and the J segment 10 bases; nucleotides outside the gene matches: 5. This CDR3 has 13 residues. Per the germline V gene, CDR1 is LNHDA and CDR2 is SQIVND (reference sequence). Written as DNA, the CDR3 is TGTGCCAGTAGTATCCTGACGGGAGGGGAGCAGTTCTTC. Protein product: CASSILTGGEQFF.

This clonotype came up many times. This sequence joins TRBV18 and TRBJ1-5, with D maybe TRBD1 (5 bases). Germline assignment: CDR1 KGHSH and CDR2 LQKENI. This CDR3 contains 15 residues. The V gene lost 6 bases and the J gene lost 0 bases, with 12 bases spanning the gap. The CDR3 protein is CASSVQGYSNQPQHF. The CDR3 DNA reads TGTGCCAGCTCTGTTCAGGGATATAGCAATCAGCCCCAGCATTTT.

V gene TRBV29-1 combines with J gene TRBJ1-1; D is perhaps TRBD1 (5 bases). Trimming stripped 4 bases from V and 0 bases from J, with 15 bases between. The CDR3 is 15 residues long. Germline CDR1 SQVTM, CDR2 ANQGSEA. The chain's CDR3 is CSVVLRQSLNTEAFF. DNA of the CDR3: TGCAGCGTTGTTCTGAGACAGTCGCTGAACACTGAAGCTTTCTTT. The complete variable domain, with remaining parts taken from reference TRBV29-1 and TRBJ1-1, reads SAVISQKPSRDICQRGTSLTIQCQVDSQVTMMFWYRQQPGQSLTLIATANQGSEATYESGFVIDKFPISRPNLTFSTLTVSNMSPEDSSIYLCSVVLRQSLNTEAFFGQGTRLTVV.

This clonotype has only a few counts. Here the CDR3 reads CASSRNSGGLYGYTF. The CDR3, as DNA: TGTGCCAGTAGCCGAAATTCAGGGGGACTATATGGCTACACCTTC. The chain uses TRBV19 and TRBJ1-2; 7 bases agree with TRBD1. This CDR3 has 15 amino acids. The trim removed 6 bases at V and 5 bases at J, leaving 12 bases unmatched. Germline V lookup: CDR1 LNHDA, CDR2 SQIVND (reference sequence).

The CDR3 is CASSPGLAGGPNNEQFF. Here the CDR3 DNA reads TGTGCCAGCTCACCGGGACTAGCGGGAGGGCCGAACAATGAGCAGTTCTTC. The chain joins TRBV18 to TRBJ2-1; 16 bases are a match to TRBD2. CDR1 and CDR2 from the germline V gene are KGHSH and LQKENI. The junction had 4 bases not matched to a gene; V was cut back by 3 bases and J by 5 bases. CDR3 length: 17 residues.

For this clonotype: One end of the junction does not line up with germline, which may come from a read error. The CDR3 is CASSDERGWSYAYTF. CDR3 bases: TGTGCCAGCTCTGACGAGAGGGGTTGGAGCTATGCCTACACCTTC. J is TRBJ1-2 and V is TRBV19; perhaps TRBD1 as D (5 bases). Germline CDR1 is LNHDA and CDR2 is SQIVND (reference sequence). The CDR3 has 15 amino acids. Based on the CDR3 plus reference TRBV19 and TRBJ1-2, the full variable domain is DGGITQSPKYLFRKEGQNVTLSCEQNLNHDAMYWYRQDPGQGLRLIYYSQIVNDFQKGDIAEGYSVSREKKESFPLTVTSAQKNPTAFYLCASSDERGWSYAYTFGSGTRLTVV.

The chain recombines TRBV18 with TRBJ2-1; 10 bases agree with TRBD2. After removal of 4 bases from V and 6 bases from J, the junction contained 6 bases not matched to a gene. The CDR3 runs to 15 residues. Looked up from germline, CDR1 is KGHSH and CDR2 is LQKENI. Here the CDR3 DNA reads TGTGCCAGCTCACGGTTGATAGCGGGAGGCAATGAGCAGTTCTTC. Its translation: CASSRLIAGGNEQFF.

The CDR3 sequence is CASSPAGSIGELFF. CDR3 DNA: TGTGCCAGCAGCCCCGCGGGAAGTATCGGGGAGCTGTTTTTT. This rearrangement joins TRBV7-2 to TRBJ2-2; tentative D call: TRBD2 (6 bases). CDR3 length: 14 amino acids. V lost 5 bases and J lost 7, with 14 bases in between. Per the germline V gene, CDR1 is SGHTA and CDR2 is FQGNSA.

The chain uses TRBV11-2 and TRBJ1-1; possible D gene TRBD1, 5 bases. Germline V CDR1 and CDR2: SGHAT, FQNNGV. This CDR3 comprises 15 residues. V was cut by 6 bases and J by 0 bases, with 14 bases left in between. The CDR3 nucleotides read TGTGCCAGCAGTACCGAGAGGGGCATGAACACTGAAGCTTTCTTT. As protein: CASSTERGMNTEAFF.

This clonotype occurred a few times. This chain uses TRBV6-2 or TRBV6-3 with TRBJ2-5, with TRBD2 identical over 8 bases. The V and J ends lost 6 bases and 3 bases, in that order; junction bases with no gene match: 15. This CDR3 region has 17 residues. Germline CDR1 and CDR2: MNHEY and SVGEGT. The CDR3 spells CASRAGAGGGSEETQYF. The CDR3 nucleotides are TGTGCCAGCAGAGCGGGAGCGGGCGGCGGCTCGGAAGAGACCCAGTACTTC.

The chain carries TRBV19 and TRBJ2-3, with TRBD2 matching over 7 bases. The germline CDR1 and CDR2 sequences are LNHDA and SQIVND (reference sequence). This CDR3 comprises 16 residues. V shed 4 bases, J shed 0 bases, and the junction held 7 bases outside the gene matches. The CDR3 loop reads CASSRWLAASTDTQYF. The CDR3 DNA follows: TGTGCCAGTAGTAGATGGCTAGCGGCTAGCACAGATACGCAGTATTTT.

The chain links TRBV6-2 or TRBV6-3 to TRBJ2-7, with TRBD2 matching over 12 bases. Germline V gene sequence: CDR1 MNHEY, CDR2 SVGEGT. The ends lost 6 bases at V and 5 bases at J; junction bases unmatched: 2. The CDR3 spans 13 residues. CDR3 DNA: TGTGCCAGCAGCTGGACTAGCGGGAACGAGCAGTACGTC. Translating gives CASSWTSGNEQYV.

The sample holds a few counts of this clonotype. The genes are TRBV7-8 and TRBJ2-5; TRBD1 matches 9 bases. J lost 4 bases, V lost 3 bases, and 3 bases had no gene match. The germline V gene encodes CDR1 SGHVS and CDR2 FQNEAQ. The CDR3 sequence is 14 residues long. The CDR3 loop is CASSFRDRVETQYF. As DNA, the CDR3 is TGTGCCAGCAGCTTCCGGGACAGGGTAGAGACCCAGTACTTC.

V usage is TRBV2 and J usage is TRBJ1-1, with 8 nucleotides matching TRBD1. CDR1 SNHLY and CDR2 FYNNEI come from the germline V gene. Trimming removed 2 bases from V and 5 bases from J; junction bases left unmatched: 7. The CDR3 has 15 residues. Written as DNA, the CDR3 is TGTGCCAGCAGTGAACAGGGGGCGGCGACGACTGAAGCTTTCTTT. Protein sequence: CASSEQGAATTEAFF.

This clonotype showed up just a few times. CDR3 loop: CASSYPTYPNEQFF. CDR3 nucleotides: TGTGCCAGCAGTTACCCCACTTACCCCAATGAGCAGTTCTTC. The chain joins TRBV6-2 or TRBV6-3 to TRBJ2-1; no clear D. V lost 2 bases, J lost 6 bases, and 11 bases lay in between. Germline V gene lookup returns CDR1 MNHEY and CDR2 SVGEGT. This CDR3 comprises 14 residues.

The CDR3 coding sequence is TGTGCCAGCAGGTCCGGGACAACGAACACTGAAGCTTTCTTT. It is translated as CASRSGTTNTEAFF. The chain is built from TRBV27 and TRBJ1-1; weak D call: TRBD1 (6 bases). Germline CDR1 reads MNHEY; CDR2 reads SMNVEV (reference sequence). This CDR3 comprises 14 residues. Trimming removed 6 bases from V and 1 base from J, with 12 bases in between.

This clonotype occurred many times. The rearrangement uses TRBV7-2 and TRBJ2-4; the match to TRBD2 covers 7 bases. The CDR3 consists of 14 residues. Germline trimming cut 4 bases from V and 8 bases from J; bases unmatched to any gene: 8. The germline CDR1 and CDR2 sequences are SGHTA and FQGNSA. CDR3 nucleotide sequence: TGTGCCAGCAGCTCTTCGGGAGGCGGGTACATTCAGTACTTC. It encodes CASSSSGGGYIQYF.

V usage is TRBV6-5 and J usage is TRBJ2-5; TRBD2 matches at 10 bases. Losses at the gene ends were 7 bases for V and 6 bases for J; bases not matched to a gene: 11. The CDR3 length is 15 residues. From germline, CDR1 is MNHEY and CDR2 SVGAGI. CDR3 in amino acids: CASTDGLAGVKTQYF. The CDR3 DNA follows: TGTGCCAGCACTGATGGCCTAGCGGGAGTAAAGACCCAGTACTTC.

Worth noting for this clonotype: The junction departs from the called germline gene at one end, perhaps through a read error. V and J are TRBV7-6 and TRBJ1-2; a possible D gene is TRBD1 (6 bases). The germline gives CDR1 SGHVS, CDR2 FNYEAQ. The CDR3 contains 16 residues. The CDR3 reads CASSLTGTRINNGYTF. The CDR3 coding sequence is TGTGCCAGCAGCCTAACCGGGACAAGGATTAACAATGGCTACACCTTC.

The rearrangement joins TRBV7-9 to TRBJ1-2; TRBD1 agrees at 7 bases. The CDR3 runs 16 residues. After removal of 5 bases from V and 5 bases from J, the junction contained 14 bases not matched to a gene. Germline V gene lookup returns CDR1 SEHNR and CDR2 FQNEAQ (reference sequence). This CDR3 is CASSLRPDRSFYGYTF. Written as DNA, the CDR3 is TGTGCCAGCAGCCTTCGACCGGACAGGAGTTTTTATGGCTACACCTTC.

This clonotype was seen many times. The rearrangement links TRBV7-2 to TRBJ2-1; D is possibly TRBD2 (7 bases). The V and J ends lost 3 bases and 6 bases respectively, with 12 bases between them. CDR1 and CDR2 from the germline V gene are SGHTA and FQGNSA. This CDR3 has 14 amino acids. CDR3 residues: CASSLGGRGNEQFF. The CDR3 DNA follows: TGTGCCAGCAGCTTGGGGGGGCGCGGCAATGAGCAGTTCTTC.

Details on this clonotype: The junction departs from the called germline gene at one end, perhaps through a read error. This sequence joins TRBV12-3 or TRBV12-4 and TRBJ1-2; D gene unclear. The CDR3 length is 11 residues. The CDR3: CASSFTTLQFF. The CDR3, as DNA: TGTGCCAGCAGTTTTACGACGCTGCAATTCTTC.

Points on this clonotype: Just one base apart from a much larger clone, this may be a read error. The V call is TRBV7-2, the J call TRBJ1-4; tentative D call: TRBD1 (5 bases). Germline assignment: CDR1 SGHTA and CDR2 FQGNSA. This CDR3 spans 15 amino acids. The CDR3 sequence is CASSLGGNTNKKLFF. In nucleotides, the CDR3 is TGTGCCAGCAGCTTAGGGGGGAATACTAATAAAAAACTGTTTTTT.

This clonotype was seen more than once but under ten times. V is TRBV27 and J is TRBJ2-7; the D gene is possibly TRBD2 (5 bases). CDR1 and CDR2 (germline): MNHEY, SMNVEV (reference sequence). V lost 0 bases and J 2 bases, leaving 11 bases between the germline ends. The CDR3 loop spans 15 amino acids. In nucleotides, the CDR3 is TGTGCCAGCAGTTTATCTCGCGCGGGCGCCTACGAGCAGTACTTC. This sequence encodes CASSLSRAGAYEQYF.

This clonotype came up many times. CDR3 nucleotide sequence: TGTGCCAGCAGCCCGTTCCAGGGGGGGGATCAGCCCCAGCATTTT. It encodes CASSPFQGGDQPQHF. V usage is TRBV7-2 and J usage is TRBJ1-5; 7 bases are shared with TRBD1. CDR1 is SGHTA, CDR2 FQGNSA, per germline. The V and J ends lost 5 bases and 5 bases, in that order; junction bases with no gene match: 9. The CDR3 runs 15 residues.

This clonotype was seen a handful of times. V gene TRBV20-1 combines with J gene TRBJ1-1; 12 bases fit TRBD1. Germline-derived CDR1 and CDR2 are DFQATT and SNEGSKA (reference sequence). CDR3 length: 15 residues. Losses at the gene ends were 0 bases for V and 8 bases for J; bases not matched to a gene: 7. DNA for the CDR3: TGCAGTGCTAGAGATCGGGACAGGGGGCTCATCGAAGCTTTCTTT. Translating it yields CSARDRDRGLIEAFF.

This clonotype was observed a handful of times. This sequence joins TRBV5-1 and TRBJ2-5; 7 bases are shared with TRBD1. Unmatched junction bases numbered 10, after V lost 3 bases and J lost 2 bases. Germline CDR1 and CDR2: SGHRS and YFSETQ. This CDR3 comprises 16 residues. The CDR3 region is CASSSPQQGPQETQYF. Written as DNA, the CDR3 is TGCGCCAGCAGCTCCCCTCAACAGGGGCCTCAAGAGACCCAGTACTTC.

This chain joins TRBV4-1 and TRBJ1-1, with 8 positions matching TRBD1. Germline CDR1 MGHRA, CDR2 YSYEKL. The ends lost 5 bases at V and 4 bases at J; junction bases unmatched: 3. This CDR3 is built from 13 residues. The CDR3 is CASSKGTGTEAFF. As DNA, the CDR3 is TGCGCCAGCAGCAAGGGGACAGGCACTGAAGCTTTCTTT.